The entry below describes one T cell receptor (beta chain). Its antigen is not known. PCR involved 60 Vbeta and 13 Jbeta primers. Sequenced by immunoSEQ multiplex PCR; TCRdb stores in-frame clones only, minus some. The repertoire includes about 89,000 clones, around 84% of them detected once, and less than 8% sits in the top ten. This record comes from a study of cytomegalovirus exposure and HLA in healthy donors. Study-wide findings and caveats: Presence/absence analyses rested on an assumption that sequencing depth was roughly uniform across donors.

Germline lookup yields CDR1 SGDLS and CDR2 YYNGEE. This CDR3 has 15 residues. Trimming removed 4 bases at V and 7 bases at J, with 18 bases between. The sequencing input was PBMCs. The clonotype was recovered from a man aged 35 to 55 in good health and CMV-seropositive. V usage is TRBV9 and J usage is TRBJ1-5; the D gene is possibly TRBD1 (6 bases). This CDR3 is CASSPLGGEGQPQHF. The CDR3 nucleotides are TGTGCCAGCAGCCCGCTAGGGGGGGAAGGGCAGCCCCAGCATTTT.